This T cell receptor beta chain was recovered during a study of technical replicates of blood from a handful of donors. The CDR3 runs to 13 residues. Looked up from germline, CDR1 is MDHEN and CDR2 is SYDVKM. V dropped 7 bases and J dropped 1 base, with 10 bases sitting between them. The assay was immunoSEQ multiplex PCR, and TCRdb's table has in-frame clones only and misses some. The table has around 83,000 clones, around 94% seen once; the top ten hold just over 0.25%. The source material was T cells isolated from PBMCs. This chain links TRBV28 with TRBJ1-1; perhaps TRBD1 as D (5 bases). The sequence derives from a human donor in good health. The CDR3 DNA reads TGTGCCAGCAACATAGACAGGAACACTGAAGCTTTCTTT. Translating gives CASNIDRNTEAFF.